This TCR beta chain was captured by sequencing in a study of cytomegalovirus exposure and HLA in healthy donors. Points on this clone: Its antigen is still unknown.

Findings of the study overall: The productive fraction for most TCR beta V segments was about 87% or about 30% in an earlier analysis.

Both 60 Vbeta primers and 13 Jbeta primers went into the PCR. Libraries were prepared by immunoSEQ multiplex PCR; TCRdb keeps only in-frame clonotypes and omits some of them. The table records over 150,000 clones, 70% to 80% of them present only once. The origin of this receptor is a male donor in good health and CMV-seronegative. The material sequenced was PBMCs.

The CDR3 nucleotides are TGCGCCAGCAGCCATGGTACAGGGGGCTATCAGCCCCAGCATTTT. Encoded protein: CASSHGTGGYQPQHF. The chain carries TRBV4-1 and TRBJ1-5; 9 bases align to TRBD1. The CDR3 has 15 residues. The germline gives CDR1 MGHRA, CDR2 YSYEKL. With V trimmed by 3 bases and J by 5 bases, 5 bases remained unmatched.